Listed here are 6 T cell receptor beta chains from one sample, sequenced in a study of shared clonotypes between healthy human individuals. Profiled with immunoSEQ multiplex PCR; TCRdb holds only in-frame clones, not every one. The sample has approximately 590,000 clones, 95% to 96% seen once. CD45RO-negative cells were positively selected for CCR7, leaving out terminally differentiated effector memory CD45RA+ cells. Sequencing was carried out using naive CD8+ T cells sorted from blood. These receptors came from a woman aged 25 to 39 in good health.

The chain joins TRBV5-4 to TRBJ2-7; the D gene could be TRBD1 or TRBD2 (5 bases each). This CDR3 has 14 residues. V was cut by 3 bases and J by 2 bases, with 12 bases left in between. The germline gives CDR1 SGHNT, CDR2 YYREEE (reference sequence). In nucleotides, the CDR3 is TGTGCCAGCAGCTCATGGGACCTCACCTACGAGCAGTACTTC. This translates into CASSSWDLTYEQYF.

This clone was seen just once. V usage is TRBV5-1 and J usage is TRBJ2-1; D is possibly TRBD1 or TRBD2 (5 bases each). V was cut by 3 bases and J by 5 bases, with 15 bases left in between. Looked up from germline, CDR1 is SGHRS and CDR2 is YFSETQ. The CDR3 covers 15 residues. CDR3 sequence (DNA): TGCGCCAGCAGCTCGGGGCCTTCAGCCGACAATGAGCAGTTCTTC. It translates to CASSSGPSADNEQFF.

The V gene is TRBV7-9, the J gene TRBJ2-1; 14 bases fit TRBD2. This CDR3 is 17 amino acids long. The V gene's germline CDR1 is SEHNR and CDR2 FQNEAQ (reference sequence). V lost 5 bases, J lost 4 bases, and 7 bases stayed unmatched. CDR3 in amino acids: CASSIGTSGSTYNEQFF. The CDR3 DNA follows: TGTGCCAGCAGCATAGGGACTAGCGGGAGCACGTACAATGAGCAGTTCTTC.

DNA of the CDR3: TGCGCCAGCAGGAAACCCTCTGGAAACACCATATATTTT. Translating gives CASRKPSGNTIYF. The chain links TRBV5-1 to TRBJ1-3; no clear D. The CDR3 extends over 13 amino acids. V was cut by 5 bases and J by 0 bases, with 6 bases left in between. In germline, CDR1 is SGHRS, CDR2 YFSETQ.

The chain uses TRBV28 and TRBJ1-1; D not certain. This CDR3 contains 13 residues. V was trimmed by 8 bases and J by 2 bases, leaving 12 bases between them. From germline, CDR1 is MDHEN and CDR2 SYDVKM. The CDR3 reads CASLRLKNTEAFF. In DNA, the CDR3 is TGTGCCAGCCTCCGGCTTAAAAACACTGAAGCTTTCTTT.

Concerning this clone itself: This specimen includes other DNA sequences encoding the same CDR3. The V gene is TRBV5-6, the J gene TRBJ1-1; D gene unclear. CDR3 length: 13 residues. Between the trimmed V and J ends, which lost 0 bases and 0 bases, there was a span of 3 bases. CDR1 and CDR2 from the germline V gene are SGHDT and YYEEEE. In nucleotides, the CDR3 is TGTGCCAGCAGCTTGGGTCTGAACACTGAAGCTTTCTTT. Amino acids: CASSLGLNTEAFF. The full variable domain, completed using reference TRBV5-6 and TRBJ1-1, is DAGVTQSPTHLIKTRGQQVTLRCSPKSGHDTVSWYQQALGQGPQFIFQYYEEEERQRGNFPDRFSGHQFPNYSSELNVNALLLGDSALYLCASSLGLNTEAFFGQGTRLTVV.